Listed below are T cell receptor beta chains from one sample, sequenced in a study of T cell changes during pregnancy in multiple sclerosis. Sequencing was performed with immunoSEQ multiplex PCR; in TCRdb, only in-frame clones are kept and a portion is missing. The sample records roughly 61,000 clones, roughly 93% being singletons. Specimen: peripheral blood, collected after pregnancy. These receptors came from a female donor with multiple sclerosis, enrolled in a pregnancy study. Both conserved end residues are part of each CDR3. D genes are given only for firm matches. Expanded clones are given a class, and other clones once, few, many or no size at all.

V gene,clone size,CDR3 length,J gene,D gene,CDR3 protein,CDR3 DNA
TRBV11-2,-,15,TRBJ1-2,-,CASRPLQGIYYGYTF,TGTGCCAGCAGACCCCTCCAGGGGATTTATTATGGCTACACCTTC
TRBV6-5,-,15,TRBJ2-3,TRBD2,CASSKLAGELDTQYF,TGTGCCAGCAGTAAACTAGCGGGAGAATTAGATACGCAGTATTTT
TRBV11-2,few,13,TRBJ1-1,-,CASSYRSNTEAFF,TGTGCCAGCAGCTACAGATCCAACACTGAAGCTTTCTTT
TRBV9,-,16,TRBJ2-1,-,CASSVGGGAGFNEQFF,TGTGCCAGCAGCGTAGGAGGAGGAGCGGGTTTCAATGAGCAGTTCTTC
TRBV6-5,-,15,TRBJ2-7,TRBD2,CASSYASRGSGEQYF,TGTGCCAGCAGTTACGCTTCTCGCGGGAGTGGCGAGCAGTACTTC
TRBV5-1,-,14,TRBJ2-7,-,CASSLVAENREQYF,TGCGCCAGCAGCTTGGTGGCGGAGAATAGAGAGCAGTACTTC
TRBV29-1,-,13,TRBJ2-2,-,CSVDSPGTGELFF,TGCAGCGTTGATTCACCGGGCACCGGGGAGCTGTTTTTT
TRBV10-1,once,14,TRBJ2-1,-,CASSDPAPPGEQFF,TGCGCCAGCAGTGATCCTGCCCCGCCCGGTGAGCAGTTCTTC
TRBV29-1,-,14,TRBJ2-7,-,CSAAVGPPPGEQYF,TGCAGCGCTGCGGTCGGTCCGCCCCCCGGCGAGCAGTACTTC
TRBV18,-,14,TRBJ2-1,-,CASSLRLEDNEQFF,TGTGCCAGCTCACTACGACTAGAAGACAATGAGCAGTTCTTC
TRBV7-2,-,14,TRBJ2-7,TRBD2,CASSFAGGSYEQYF,TGTGCCAGCAGCTTTGCGGGAGGGTCCTACGAGCAGTACTTC
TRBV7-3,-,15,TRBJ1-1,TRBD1,CASSLGQGRDTEAFF,TGTGCCAGCAGCTTAGGACAGGGCCGGGACACTGAAGCTTTCTTT
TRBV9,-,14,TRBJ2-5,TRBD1,CASSVKGGRETQYF,TGTGCCAGCAGCGTAAAAGGGGGCCGGGAGACCCAGTACTTC
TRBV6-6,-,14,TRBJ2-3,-,CASSYVSGTDTQYF,TGTGCCAGCAGTTACGTTAGCGGCACAGATACGCAGTATTTT
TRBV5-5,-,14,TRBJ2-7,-,CASSFQGKMYEQYF,TGTGCCAGCAGCTTCCAGGGGAAGATGTACGAGCAGTACTTC
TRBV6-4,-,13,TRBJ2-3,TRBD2,CASSVREGNTQYF,TGTGCCAGCAGTGTGCGGGAGGGGAATACGCAGTATTTT
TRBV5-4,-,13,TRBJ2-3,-,CASSSASTDTQYF,TGTGCCAGCAGCAGCGCTAGCACAGATACGCAGTATTTT
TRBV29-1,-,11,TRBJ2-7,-,CSVVLGYEQYF,TGCAGCGTGGTACTAGGCTACGAGCAGTACTTC
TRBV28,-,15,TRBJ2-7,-,CASSPGGAGSYEQYF,TGTGCCAGCAGCCCTGGGGGGGCAGGGAGCTACGAGCAGTACTTC
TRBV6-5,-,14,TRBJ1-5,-,CASSYSSGHQPQHF,TGTGCCAGCAGTTACTCGAGCGGACATCAGCCCCAGCATTTT
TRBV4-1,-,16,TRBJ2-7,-,CASSQDYPGHLYEQYF,TGCGCCAGCAGCCAAGATTATCCGGGACACCTCTACGAGCAGTACTTC
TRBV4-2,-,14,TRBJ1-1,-,CASSQVSENTEAFF,TGTGCCAGCAGCCAAGTCAGCGAGAACACTGAAGCTTTCTTT
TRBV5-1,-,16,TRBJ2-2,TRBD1,CASSLEGALDTGELFF,TGCGCCAGCAGCTTGGAGGGGGCTCTGGACACCGGGGAGCTGTTTTTT
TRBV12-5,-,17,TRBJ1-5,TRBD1,CASGLSWDRASNQPQHF,TGTGCTAGTGGTTTGTCCTGGGACAGGGCGAGCAATCAGCCCCAGCATTTT
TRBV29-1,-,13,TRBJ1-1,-,CSVENGGETEAFF,TGCAGCGTTGAAAATGGGGGGGAAACTGAAGCTTTCTTT
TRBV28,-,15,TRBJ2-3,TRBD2,CASSISGSSTDTQYF,TGTGCCAGCAGTATTAGCGGGTCTAGCACAGATACGCAGTATTTT
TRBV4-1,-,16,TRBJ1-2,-,CASSQDRQFASYGYTF,TGCGCCAGCAGCCAAGATCGACAGTTTGCAAGTTATGGCTACACCTTC
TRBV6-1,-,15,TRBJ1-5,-,CASSEALAGNQPQHF,TGTGCCAGCAGTGAAGCGCTGGCAGGCAATCAGCCCCAGCATTTT
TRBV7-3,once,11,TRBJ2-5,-,CASSPCGTQYF,TGTGCCAGCAGCCCCTGCGGGACCCAGTACTTC
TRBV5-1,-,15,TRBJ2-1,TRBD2,CASSFRGLADNEQFF,TGCGCCAGCAGCTTTCGTGGACTAGCGGACAATGAGCAGTTCTTC
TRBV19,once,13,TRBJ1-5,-,CASNGDTVQPQHF,TGTGCCAGTAATGGGGACACGGTTCAGCCCCAGCATTTT
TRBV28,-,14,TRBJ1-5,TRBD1,CASSLTGWNQPQHF,TGTGCCAGCAGTTTGACAGGGTGGAATCAGCCCCAGCATTTT
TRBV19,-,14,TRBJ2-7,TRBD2,CASSSGLGLFEQYF,TGTGCCAGTAGTTCGGGACTAGGCCTCTTCGAGCAGTACTTC
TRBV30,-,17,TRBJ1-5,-,CAWRSLGGRPGNQPQHF,TGTGCCTGGAGATCCTTGGGAGGGCGTCCGGGCAATCAGCCCCAGCATTTT
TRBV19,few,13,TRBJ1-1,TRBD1,CASTLTGTTEAFF,TGTGCCAGTACCCTGACAGGGACCACTGAAGCTTTCTTT
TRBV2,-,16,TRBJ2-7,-,CASSEEGGSAIYEQYF,TGTGCCAGCAGTGAAGAAGGAGGGTCGGCAATCTACGAGCAGTACTTC
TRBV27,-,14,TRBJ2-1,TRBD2,CASGRGGSYNEQFF,TGTGCCAGCGGTCGGGGCGGGAGCTACAATGAGCAGTTCTTC
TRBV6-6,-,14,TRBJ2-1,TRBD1,CASRDREYYNEQFF,TGTGCCAGCAGGGACAGGGAGTATTACAATGAGCAGTTCTTC
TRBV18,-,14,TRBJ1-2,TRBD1,CASSSTGSLDGYTF,TGTGCCAGCTCGTCGACAGGGTCCCTGGATGGCTACACCTTC
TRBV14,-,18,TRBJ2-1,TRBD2,CASSHVIVSGRVYNEQFF,TGTGCCAGCAGCCATGTAATTGTTTCCGGGAGGGTCTACAATGAGCAGTTCTTC
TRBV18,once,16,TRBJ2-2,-,CASSPPGGAVTGELFF,TGTGCCAGCTCACCACCGGGAGGAGCGGTCACCGGGGAGCTGTTTTTT
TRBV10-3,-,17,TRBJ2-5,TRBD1,CAISDSLIPGGEETQYF,TGTGCCATCAGTGATTCCCTCATTCCAGGGGGCGAAGAGACCCAGTACTTC
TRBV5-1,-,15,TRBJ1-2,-,CASSMGATANYGYTF,TGCGCCAGCAGCATGGGGGCGACAGCGAACTATGGCTACACCTTC
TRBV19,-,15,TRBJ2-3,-,CASTVRGMGTDTQYF,TGTGCCAGTACCGTCAGAGGGATGGGAACAGATACGCAGTATTTT
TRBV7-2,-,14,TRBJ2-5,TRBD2,CASSLGGSGETQYF,TGTGCCAGCAGCTTAGGCGGGAGCGGGGAGACCCAGTACTTC
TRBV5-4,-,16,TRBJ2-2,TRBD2,CASRGPGLASTGELFF,TGTGCCAGCAGGGGCCCGGGACTAGCTTCCACCGGGGAGCTGTTTTTT
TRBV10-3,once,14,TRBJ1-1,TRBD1,CAISPGTANTEAFF,TGTGCCATCAGCCCCGGGACAGCAAACACTGAAGCTTTCTTT
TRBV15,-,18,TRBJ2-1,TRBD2,CATSRDSPASGSLHEQFF,TGTGCCACCAGCAGAGATTCCCCGGCTAGCGGGTCTCTGCATGAGCAGTTCTTC
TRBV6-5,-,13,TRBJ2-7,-,CASTGVAPYEQYF,TGTGCCAGCACCGGGGTCGCCCCCTACGAGCAGTACTTC
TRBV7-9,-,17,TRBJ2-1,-,CASSPRLTGADWNEQFF,TGTGCCAGCAGCCCGCGGCTTACGGGAGCCGATTGGAATGAGCAGTTCTTC
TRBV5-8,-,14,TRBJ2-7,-,CASSLGPAGYEQYF,TGTGCCAGCAGCTTGGGCCCCGCAGGTTACGAGCAGTACTTC
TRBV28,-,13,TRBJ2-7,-,CASSPYAGYEQYF,TGTGCCAGCAGTCCCTACGCTGGCTACGAGCAGTACTTC
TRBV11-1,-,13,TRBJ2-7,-,CASSRDFPYEQYF,TGTGCCAGCAGCAGGGACTTCCCCTACGAGCAGTACTTC
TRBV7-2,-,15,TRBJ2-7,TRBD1,CASSVVRDREYEQYF,TGTGCCAGCAGCGTAGTCCGGGACAGGGAGTACGAGCAGTACTTC
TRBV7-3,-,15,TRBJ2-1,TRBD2,CASSPVAGGENEQFF,TGTGCCAGCAGCCCCGTAGCGGGAGGAGAAAATGAGCAGTTCTTC
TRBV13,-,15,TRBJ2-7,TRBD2,CASSLLAGDVYEQYF,TGTGCCAGCAGCTTACTCGCGGGAGACGTTTACGAGCAGTACTTC
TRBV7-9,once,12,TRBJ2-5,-,CASSRAGETQYF,TGTGCCAGCAGCCGTGCGGGGGAGACCCAGTACTTC
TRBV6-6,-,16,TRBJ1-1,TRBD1,CASSSGTGRVNTEAFF,TGTGCCAGCAGTTCGGGGACAGGAAGGGTGAACACTGAAGCTTTCTTT
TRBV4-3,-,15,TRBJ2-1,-,CASSQEVAFKNEQFF,TGCGCCAGCAGCCAAGAGGTAGCCTTCAAGAATGAGCAGTTCTTC
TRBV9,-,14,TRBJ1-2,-,CASSPTPLWYGYTF,TGTGCCAGCAGCCCTACGCCTCTATGGTATGGCTACACCTTC